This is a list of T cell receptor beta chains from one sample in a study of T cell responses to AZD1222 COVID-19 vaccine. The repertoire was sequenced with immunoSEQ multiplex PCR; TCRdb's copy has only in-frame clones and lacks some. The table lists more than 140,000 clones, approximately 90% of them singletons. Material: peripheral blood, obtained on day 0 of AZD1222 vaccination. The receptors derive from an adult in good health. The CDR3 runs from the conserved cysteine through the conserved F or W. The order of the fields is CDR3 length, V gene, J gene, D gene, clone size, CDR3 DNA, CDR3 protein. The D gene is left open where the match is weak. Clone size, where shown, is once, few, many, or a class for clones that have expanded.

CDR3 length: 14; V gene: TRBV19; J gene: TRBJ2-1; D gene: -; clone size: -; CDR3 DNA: TGTGCCAGTAGTATAGATCTGAGTTGGGGTGAGCAGTTCTTC; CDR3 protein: CASSIDLSWGEQFF
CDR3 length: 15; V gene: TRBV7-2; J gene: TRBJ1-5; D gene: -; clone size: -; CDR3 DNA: TGTGCCAGCAGCTTAGATGGCCAGGTTTCTTCAGCCCAGCATTTT; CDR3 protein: CASSLDGQVSSAQHF
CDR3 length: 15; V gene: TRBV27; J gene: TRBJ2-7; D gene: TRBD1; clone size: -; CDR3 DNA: TGTGCCAGCAGTTCCTTGGCACAGGGGGCGTACGAGCAGTACTTC; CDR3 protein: CASSSLAQGAYEQYF
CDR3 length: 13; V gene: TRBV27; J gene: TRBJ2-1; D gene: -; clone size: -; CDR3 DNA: TGTGCCAGCAGTTTACCTCAGAGCAATGAGCAGTTCTTC; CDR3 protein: CASSLPQSNEQFF
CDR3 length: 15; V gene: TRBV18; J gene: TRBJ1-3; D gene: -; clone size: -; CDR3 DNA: TGTGCCAGCTCACCACCTAACGGGATCGGAAACACCATATATTTT; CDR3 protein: CASSPPNGIGNTIYF
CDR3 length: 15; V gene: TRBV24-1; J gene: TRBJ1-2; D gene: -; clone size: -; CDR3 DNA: TGTGCCACCAGTGACTACGCCCCAGGGAACTATGGCTACACCTTC; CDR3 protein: CATSDYAPGNYGYTF
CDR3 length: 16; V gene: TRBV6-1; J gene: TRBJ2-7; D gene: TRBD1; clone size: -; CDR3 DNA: TGTGCCAGCAGTGAAGAGGGACAGGGAATAGTCCACGAGCAGTACTTC; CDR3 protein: CASSEEGQGIVHEQYF
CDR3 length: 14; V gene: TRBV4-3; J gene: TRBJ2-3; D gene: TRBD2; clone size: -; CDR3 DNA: TGCGCCAGCAGCCCGCTAGCGGGAGGAGCTACGCAGTATTTT; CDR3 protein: CASSPLAGGATQYF
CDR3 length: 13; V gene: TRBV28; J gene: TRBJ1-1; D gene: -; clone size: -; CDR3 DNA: TGTGCCAGCAGTCGAGACCTGAACACTGAAGCTTTCTTT; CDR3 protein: CASSRDLNTEAFF
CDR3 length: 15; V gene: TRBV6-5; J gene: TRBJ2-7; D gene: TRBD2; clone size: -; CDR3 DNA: TGTGCCAGCAGAAGCAACGAGGGAGGGAGGTACGAGCAGTACTTC; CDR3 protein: CASRSNEGGRYEQYF
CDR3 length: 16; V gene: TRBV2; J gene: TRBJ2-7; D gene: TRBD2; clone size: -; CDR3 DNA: TGTGCCAGCAGTGATTTTCTAGCGGAACCCTCCTACGAGCAGTACTTC; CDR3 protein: CASSDFLAEPSYEQYF
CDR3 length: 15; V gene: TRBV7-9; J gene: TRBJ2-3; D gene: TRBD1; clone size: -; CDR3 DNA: TGTGCCAGCACCTTAAACAGGGGCCCCACAGATACGCAGTATTTT; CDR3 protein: CASTLNRGPTDTQYF
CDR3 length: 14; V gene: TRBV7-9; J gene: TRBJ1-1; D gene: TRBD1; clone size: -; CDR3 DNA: TGTGCCAGCAGCTTGGACAGGGCGAACACTGAAGCTTTCTTT; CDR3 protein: CASSLDRANTEAFF
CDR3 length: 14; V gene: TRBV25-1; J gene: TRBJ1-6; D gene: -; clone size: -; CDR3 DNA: TGTGCCAGCAGTGAATACCCCCGGAATTCACCCCTCCACTTT; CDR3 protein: CASSEYPRNSPLHF
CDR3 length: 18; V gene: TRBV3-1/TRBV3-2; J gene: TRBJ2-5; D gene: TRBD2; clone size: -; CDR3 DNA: TGTGCCAGCAGCTCTCTACCGGGACTAGCGGCAATAACGGAGACCCAGTACTTC; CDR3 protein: CASSSLPGLAAITETQYF
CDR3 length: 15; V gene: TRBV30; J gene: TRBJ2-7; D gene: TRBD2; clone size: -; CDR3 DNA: TGTGCCTGGAGTAGGGGCGGGAGGCCCTCCTACGAGCAGTACTTC; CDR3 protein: CAWSRGGRPSYEQYF
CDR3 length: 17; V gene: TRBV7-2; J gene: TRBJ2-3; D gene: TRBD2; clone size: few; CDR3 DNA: TGTGCCAGCAGCTTAGCCGGCGGGACTAGGGGGGCGGTGGCGCAGTATTTT; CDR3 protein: CASSLAGGTRGAVAQYF
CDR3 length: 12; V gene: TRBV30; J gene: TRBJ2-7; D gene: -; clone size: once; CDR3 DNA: TGTGCCTATGGACCGTCCTCCTACGAGCAGTACTTC; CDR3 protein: CAYGPSSYEQYF
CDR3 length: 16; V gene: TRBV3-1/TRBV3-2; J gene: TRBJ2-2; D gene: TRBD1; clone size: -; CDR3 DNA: TGTACCAGCGGCCAACGCGGACAGGCGAACACCGAGGAGCTGTTTTTT; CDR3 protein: CTSGQRGQANTEELFF
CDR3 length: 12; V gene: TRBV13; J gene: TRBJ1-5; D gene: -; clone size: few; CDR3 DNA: TGTGCCAGCAGTGGAGGAGCTCAGCCCCAGCATTTT; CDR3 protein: CASSGGAQPQHF
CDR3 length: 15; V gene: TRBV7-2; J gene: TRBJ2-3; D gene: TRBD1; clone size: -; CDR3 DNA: TGTGCCAGCAGCTTAGGGGCCAGGGGGCCAGATACGCAGTATTTT; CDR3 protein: CASSLGARGPDTQYF
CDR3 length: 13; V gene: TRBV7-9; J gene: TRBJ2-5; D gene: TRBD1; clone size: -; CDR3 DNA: TGTGCCAGCAGCCTAGGGACAGCAGAGACCCAGTACTTC; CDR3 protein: CASSLGTAETQYF
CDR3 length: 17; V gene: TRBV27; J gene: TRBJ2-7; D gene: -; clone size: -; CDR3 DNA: TGTGCCAGCAGTTTAACCACTCCTCGGACGAACTCCTACGAGCAGTACTTC; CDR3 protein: CASSLTTPRTNSYEQYF
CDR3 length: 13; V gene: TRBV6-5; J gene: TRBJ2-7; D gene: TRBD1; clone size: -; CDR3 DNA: TGTGCCAGCAGACAGGGGAAAACCTACGAGCAGTACTTC; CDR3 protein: CASRQGKTYEQYF
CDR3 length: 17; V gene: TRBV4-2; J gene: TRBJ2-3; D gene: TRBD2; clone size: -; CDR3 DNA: TGTGCCAGCAGCCAGATCTCTAGCGGGACGGCTTCCGGGACGCAGTATTTT; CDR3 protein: CASSQISSGTASGTQYF
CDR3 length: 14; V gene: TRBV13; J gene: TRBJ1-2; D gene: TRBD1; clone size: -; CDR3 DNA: TGTGCCAGCAGATTGACAGGGGGAACCTATGGCTACACCTTC; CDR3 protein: CASRLTGGTYGYTF
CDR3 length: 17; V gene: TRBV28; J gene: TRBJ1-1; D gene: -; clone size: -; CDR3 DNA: TGTGCCAGCAGTTTGGTAGGCCCTACAGGGATGAACACTGAAGCTTTCTTT; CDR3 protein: CASSLVGPTGMNTEAFF
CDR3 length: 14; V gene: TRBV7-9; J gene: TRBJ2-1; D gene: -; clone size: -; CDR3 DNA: TGTGCCAGCAGCTTATTTCGCCAGGGTTATGAGCAGTTCTTC; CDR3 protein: CASSLFRQGYEQFF
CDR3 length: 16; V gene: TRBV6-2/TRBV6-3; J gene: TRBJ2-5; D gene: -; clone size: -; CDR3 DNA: TGTGCCAGCAGTACTATTTGGACGGGGATAGCGGAGACCCAGTACTTC; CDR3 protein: CASSTIWTGIAETQYF
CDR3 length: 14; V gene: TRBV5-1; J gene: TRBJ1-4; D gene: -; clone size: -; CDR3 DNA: TGCGCCAGCAGAGAAATGACACGTCCTGAAAAACTGTTTTTT; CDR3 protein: CASREMTRPEKLFF
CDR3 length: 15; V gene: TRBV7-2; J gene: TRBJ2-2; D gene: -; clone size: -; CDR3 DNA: TGTGCCAGCAGCTTAGACTGGAGCGACACCGGGGAGCTGTTTTTT; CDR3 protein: CASSLDWSDTGELFF
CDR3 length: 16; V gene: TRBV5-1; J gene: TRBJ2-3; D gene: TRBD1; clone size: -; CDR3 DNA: TGCGCCAGCAGGCGTGGACAGGGGGCTTGGACAGATACGCAGTATTTT; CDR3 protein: CASRRGQGAWTDTQYF
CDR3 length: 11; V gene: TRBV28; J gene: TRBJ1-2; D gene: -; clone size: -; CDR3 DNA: TGTGCCATTAGAGCCGACTATGGCTACACCTTC; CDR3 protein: CAIRADYGYTF
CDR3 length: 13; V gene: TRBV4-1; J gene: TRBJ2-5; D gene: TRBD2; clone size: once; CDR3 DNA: TGCGCCAGCAGGCCTAGCGGACAAGAGACCCAGTACTTC; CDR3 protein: CASRPSGQETQYF
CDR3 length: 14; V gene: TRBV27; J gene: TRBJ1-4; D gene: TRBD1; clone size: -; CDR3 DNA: TGTGCCAGCAGTACAGGGGATTTCAATGAAAAACTGTTTTTT; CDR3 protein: CASSTGDFNEKLFF
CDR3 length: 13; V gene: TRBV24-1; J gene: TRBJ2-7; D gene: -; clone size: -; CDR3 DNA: TGTGCCACCAGTGAGGGCGGGTCCTACGAGCAGTACTTC; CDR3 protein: CATSEGGSYEQYF
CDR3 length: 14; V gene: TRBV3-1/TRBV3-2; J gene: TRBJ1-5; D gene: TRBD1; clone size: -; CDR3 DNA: TGTGCCAGCAGCCAGACAGGGGGGAATCAGCCCCAGCATTTT; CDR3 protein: CASSQTGGNQPQHF
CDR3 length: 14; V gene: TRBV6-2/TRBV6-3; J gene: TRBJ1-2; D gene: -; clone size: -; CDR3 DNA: TGTGCCAGCAGCGGGACATCAGCTAACTATGGCTACACCTTC; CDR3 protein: CASSGTSANYGYTF
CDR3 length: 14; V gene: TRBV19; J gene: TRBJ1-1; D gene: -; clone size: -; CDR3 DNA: TGTGCCAGTAGTATTGAGGGTGGGAACACTGAAGCTTTCTTT; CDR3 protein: CASSIEGGNTEAFF
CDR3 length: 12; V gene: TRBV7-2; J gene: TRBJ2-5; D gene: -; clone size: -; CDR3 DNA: TGTGCCAGCAGCTTAGTATGGGAGACCCAGTACTTC; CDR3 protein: CASSLVWETQYF
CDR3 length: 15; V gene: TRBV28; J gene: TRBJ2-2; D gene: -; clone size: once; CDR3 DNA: TGTGCCAGCAGTCCCGGGACGGCGAACACCGGGGAGCTGTTTTTT; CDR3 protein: CASSPGTANTGELFF
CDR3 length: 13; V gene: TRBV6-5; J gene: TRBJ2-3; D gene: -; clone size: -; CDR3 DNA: TGTGCCAGCAGGGACAGCCCCACAGATACGCAGTATTTT; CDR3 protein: CASRDSPTDTQYF
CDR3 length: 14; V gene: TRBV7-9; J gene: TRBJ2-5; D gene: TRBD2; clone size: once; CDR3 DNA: TGTGCCAGCAGCTTGAAGCGGGAGATAGAGACCCAGTACTTC; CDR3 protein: CASSLKREIETQYF
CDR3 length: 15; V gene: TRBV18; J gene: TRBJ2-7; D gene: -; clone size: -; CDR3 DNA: TGTGCCAGCTCACCTCAGGGATGGGTTACTAGCGAGCAGTACTTC; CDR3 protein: CASSPQGWVTSEQYF
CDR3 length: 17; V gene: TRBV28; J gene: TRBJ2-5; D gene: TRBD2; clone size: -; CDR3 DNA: TGTGCCAGCAGTTTATATTTTAGCGGGAAGACGGGAGAGACCCAGTACTTC; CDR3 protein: CASSLYFSGKTGETQYF
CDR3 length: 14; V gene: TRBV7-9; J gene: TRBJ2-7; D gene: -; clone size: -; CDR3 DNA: TGTGCCAGCAGCTTAGCTAGAGGGGGCTACGAGCAGTACTTC; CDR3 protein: CASSLARGGYEQYF
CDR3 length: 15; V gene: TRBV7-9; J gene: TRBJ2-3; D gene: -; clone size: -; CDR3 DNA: TGTGCCAGCAGCTTAGCTGGGGACCCCACAGATACGCAGTATTTT; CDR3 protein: CASSLAGDPTDTQYF
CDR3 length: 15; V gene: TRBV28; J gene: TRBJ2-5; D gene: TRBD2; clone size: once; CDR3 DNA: TGTGCCAGCAGTCTGGGACTAGCGGGAGCTGAGACCCAGTACTTC; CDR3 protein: CASSLGLAGAETQYF
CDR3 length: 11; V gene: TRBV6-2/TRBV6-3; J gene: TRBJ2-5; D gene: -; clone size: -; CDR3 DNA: TGTGCCAGCAGTTATTCGGAGACCCAGTACTTC; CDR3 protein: CASSYSETQYF
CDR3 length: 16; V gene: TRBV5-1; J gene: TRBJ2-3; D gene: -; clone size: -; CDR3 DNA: TGCGCCAGCAGCTTGACTCTAGCTTCTAGCACAGATACGCAGTATTTT; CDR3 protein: CASSLTLASSTDTQYF
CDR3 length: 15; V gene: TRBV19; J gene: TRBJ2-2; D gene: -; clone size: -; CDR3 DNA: TGTGCCAGTAGGGAAATAATCCGCGGGTCCGGGGAGCTGTTTTTT; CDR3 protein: CASREIIRGSGELFF
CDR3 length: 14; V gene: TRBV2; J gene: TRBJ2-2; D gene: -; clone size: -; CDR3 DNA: TGTGCCTCCCCGGGGCCGGCGAACACCGGGGAGCTGTTTTTT; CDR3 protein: CASPGPANTGELFF
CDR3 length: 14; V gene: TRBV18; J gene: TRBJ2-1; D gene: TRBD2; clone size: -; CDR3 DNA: TGTGCCAGCTCACGGCGGGAGGGTATTAATGAGCAGTTCTTC; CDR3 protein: CASSRREGINEQFF
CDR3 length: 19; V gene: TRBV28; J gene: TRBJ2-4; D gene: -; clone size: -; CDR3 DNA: TGTGCCAGCACAGACCAAGGGGTGGAGTGGGAAATAGCCAAAAACATTCAGTACTTC; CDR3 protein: CASTDQGVEWEIAKNIQYF
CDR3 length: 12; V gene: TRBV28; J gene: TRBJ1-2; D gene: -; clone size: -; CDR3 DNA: TGTGCCAGCAGTCCCGGGGACTATGGCTACACCTTC; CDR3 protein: CASSPGDYGYTF
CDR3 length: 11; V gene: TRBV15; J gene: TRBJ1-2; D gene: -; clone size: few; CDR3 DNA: TGTGCCACCAGCAGCCAAAACTCCGTTACCTTC; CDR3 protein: CATSSQNSVTF
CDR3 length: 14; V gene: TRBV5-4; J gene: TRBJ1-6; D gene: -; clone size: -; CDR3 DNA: TGTGCCAGCAGCTTTTCGGGGGCTTTAACACCCCTCCACTTT; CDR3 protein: CASSFSGALTPLHF